The 12 T cell receptor beta chains given below trace back to one sample, sequenced in a study of post-analysis software for immune sequencing data. Study observations and caveats: With TRBV5-6, TRBV5-1 and TRBV20-1 included, about five TRBV segments were more frequent in patients than in controls.

These receptors have no known antigen. Unique molecular identifiers were built into the TCR beta cDNA libraries. MiXCR was run by TCRdb on the PCR reads, yielding one entry per CDR3 protein. The sample lists 450,000 or so distinct CDR3 sequences, 40% to 55% occurring once. The sample taken for sequencing was blood. These receptors were obtained from a girl between 10 and 17 years old with multiple sclerosis.

V usage is TRBV18 and J usage is TRBJ2-1; perhaps TRBD1 as D (6 bases). The CDR3 is 16 amino acids. Germline loops: CDR1 KGHSH, CDR2 LQKENI. The V gene lost 3 bases and the J gene lost 8 bases, with 20 bases spanning the gap. The CDR3 loop is CASSPTSGEPRDEQFF. The DNA for the CDR3 is TGTGCCAGCTCACCCACGTCAGGGGAGCCTCGGGATGAGCAGTTCTTC.

A single count supports this clonotype. This chain joins TRBV4-1 and TRBJ2-2, with a tentative D call TRBD2 (6 bases). The V gene lost 0 bases and the J gene lost 1 base, with 15 bases spanning the gap. The CDR3 sequence is 18 residues long. The germline V gene encodes CDR1 MGHRA and CDR2 YSYEKL. The CDR3: CASSQEGGAGRNTGELFF. As DNA, the CDR3 is TGCGCCAGCAGCCAAGAGGGCGGAGCGGGCCGGAACACCGGGGAGCTGTTTTTT.

The chain uses TRBV20-1 and TRBJ2-5, with D possibly matching TRBD2 (6 bases). Germline CDR1 is DFQATT and CDR2 is SNEGSKA (reference sequence). This CDR3 has 14 residues. V was trimmed by 3 bases and J by 9 bases, leaving 20 bases between them. CDR3 bases: TGCAGTGCTAGGATGTCGGAGGGTAGGAGGTCCCAGTACTTC. The encoded protein is CSARMSEGRRSQYF.

V is TRBV20-1 and J is TRBJ2-3, with 7 bases matching TRBD1. The CDR3 runs to 12 residues. The J segment lost 3 bases and the V segment lost 4 bases, leaving 1 base of the junction unmatched. CDR1 and CDR2 (germline): DFQATT, SNEGSKA (reference sequence). The CDR3 spells CSAKTGTDTQYF. The CDR3 DNA follows: TGCAGTGCTAAGACAGGGACAGATACGCAGTATTTT.

CDR3 bases: TGTGCCAGCAGCCCAAATTGGGGGGGCGGGCAGCCCCAGCATTTT. This encodes CASSPNWGGGQPQHF. V is TRBV28 and J is TRBJ1-5; TRBD1 might be the D (6 bases). Germline V gene sequence: CDR1 MDHEN, CDR2 SYDVKM. The CDR3 has 15 residues. V was cut by 6 bases and J by 7 bases, with 19 bases left in between. The variable domain in full, completed from reference TRBV28 and TRBJ1-5, reads DVKVTQSSRYLVKRTGEKVFLECVQDMDHENMFWYRQDPGLGLRLIYFSYDVKMKEKGDIPEGYSVSREKKERFSLILESASTNQTSMYLCASSPNWGGGQPQHFGDGTRLSIL.

This clonotype was picked up a small number of times. This chain links TRBV6-5 with TRBJ2-3; D remains unclear. V lost 3 bases and J 0 bases, leaving 7 bases between the germline ends. The CDR3 has 14 residues. Germline CDR1 reads MNHEY; CDR2 reads SVGAGI. The CDR3 here is CASSYDGSTDTQYF. CDR3 DNA sequence: TGTGCCAGCAGTTATGACGGGAGCACAGATACGCAGTATTTT.

V usage is TRBV4-1 and J usage is TRBJ1-1; TRBD1 might be the D (6 bases). The CDR3 extends over 17 amino acids. Germline V gives CDR1 MGHRA, CDR2 YSYEKL. V lost 0 bases to trimming and J lost 1 base, with 15 bases between them. In DNA form, the CDR3 reads TGCGCCAGCAGCCAAGATAGGCCCGGGGGCGGGAACACTGAAGCTTTCTTT. Translation gives CASSQDRPGGGNTEAFF.

A few counts support this clonotype. V usage is TRBV29-1 and J usage is TRBJ1-2, with D uncertain. V gave up 6 bases and J gave up 8 bases, with 13 bases separating them. The germline gives CDR1 SQVTM, CDR2 ANQGSEA. This CDR3 contains 11 residues. The CDR3 region has the DNA TGCAGCGTCGGACGGGAGATGGGCTACACCTTC. It specifies CSVGREMGYTF.

This clonotype was seen more than once but under ten times. V and J are TRBV9 and TRBJ2-3; TRBD2 matches at 8 bases. The V gene's germline CDR1 is SGDLS and CDR2 YYNGEE. V dropped 0 bases and J dropped 6; count of bases not matched to a gene: 6. The CDR3 covers 15 residues. The CDR3, as DNA: TGTGCCAGCAGCGTAGAAGCGGGAGTCGGTGATACGCAGTATTTT. Translating gives CASSVEAGVGDTQYF.

This clonotype appeared a few times. The chain joins TRBV10-3 to TRBJ2-7, with 9 bases matching TRBD1. The germline V gene encodes CDR1 ENHRY and CDR2 SYGVKD. The CDR3 is 15 amino acids. The J segment lost 3 bases and the V segment lost 6 bases, leaving 9 bases of the junction unmatched. This chain's CDR3 is CAIREGQGLFYEQYF. In DNA form, the CDR3 reads TGTGCCATCAGGGAGGGACAGGGCCTATTCTACGAGCAGTACTTC.

The gene calls are TRBV10-3 and TRBJ2-1; 9 bases fit TRBD2. The CDR3 has 13 amino acids. The germline CDR1 and CDR2 sequences are ENHRY and SYGVKD. Unmatched junction bases numbered 4, after V lost 8 bases and J lost 5 bases. The CDR3 spells CAIARGGDNEQFF. CDR3 sequence (DNA): TGTGCCATCGCCCGCGGGGGGGACAATGAGCAGTTCTTC.

There are many counts of this clonotype. The gene calls are TRBV7-3 and TRBJ2-7, with 8 bases that match TRBD2. This CDR3 region has 14 residues. The J segment lost 4 bases and the V segment lost 5 bases, leaving 7 bases of the junction unmatched. The germline CDR1 and CDR2 sequences are SGHTA and FQGTGA. CDR3 sequence: CASSPTGTSYEQYF. Here the CDR3 DNA reads TGTGCCAGCAGCCCAACGGGGACTAGTTACGAGCAGTACTTC. Based on the CDR3 plus reference TRBV7-3 and TRBJ2-7, the full variable domain is GAGVSQTPSNKVTEKGKYVELRCDPISGHTALYWYRQSLGQGPEFLIYFQGTGAADDSGLPNDRFFAVRPEGSVSTLKIQRTERGDSAVYLCASSPTGTSYEQYFGPGTRLTVT.